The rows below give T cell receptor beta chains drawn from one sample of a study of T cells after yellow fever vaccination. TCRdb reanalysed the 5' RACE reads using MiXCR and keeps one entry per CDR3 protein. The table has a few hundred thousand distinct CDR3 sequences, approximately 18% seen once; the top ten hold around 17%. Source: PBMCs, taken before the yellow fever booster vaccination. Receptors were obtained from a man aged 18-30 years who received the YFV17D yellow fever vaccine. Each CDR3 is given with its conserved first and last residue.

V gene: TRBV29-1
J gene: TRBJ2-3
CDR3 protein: CSVEERGGPYTQYF

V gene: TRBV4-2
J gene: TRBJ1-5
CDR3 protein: CASSLDSSSNQPQHF

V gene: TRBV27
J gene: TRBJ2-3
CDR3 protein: CASTAGTRTDTQYF

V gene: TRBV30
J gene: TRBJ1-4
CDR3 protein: CAWEQGANEKLFF

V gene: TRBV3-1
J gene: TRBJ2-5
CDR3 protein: CASSQGPRGTLQETQYF

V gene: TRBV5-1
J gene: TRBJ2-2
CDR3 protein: CASSWTSLRELFF

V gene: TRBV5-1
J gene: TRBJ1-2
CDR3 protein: CASSLQGASYGYTF

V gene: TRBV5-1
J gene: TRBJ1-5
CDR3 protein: CASSLEFGRGQPQHF

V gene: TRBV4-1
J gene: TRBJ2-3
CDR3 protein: CASSRDSGVGDTQYF

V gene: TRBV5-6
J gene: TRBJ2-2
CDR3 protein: CASSPTGLANTGELFF

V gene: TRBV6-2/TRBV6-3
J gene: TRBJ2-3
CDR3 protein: CASNWGLGSTDTQYF

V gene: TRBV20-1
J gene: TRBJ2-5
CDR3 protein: CSAAPQQETQYF

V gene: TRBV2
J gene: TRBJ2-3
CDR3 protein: CASSDGQPPGNTQYF

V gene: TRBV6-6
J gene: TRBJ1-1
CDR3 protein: CASSYLTGNTEAFF

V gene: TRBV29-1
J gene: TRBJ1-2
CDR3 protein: CSVWDRVGGYTF

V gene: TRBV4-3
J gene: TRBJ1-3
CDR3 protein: CASSQEPGGNTIYF

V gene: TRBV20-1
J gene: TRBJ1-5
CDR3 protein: CSASGGQPQHF

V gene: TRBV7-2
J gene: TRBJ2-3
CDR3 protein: CASSLAGGDTQYF

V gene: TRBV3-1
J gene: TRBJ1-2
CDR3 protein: CASSQGNGGYTF

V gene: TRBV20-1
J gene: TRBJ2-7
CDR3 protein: CSARGLLDYEQYF

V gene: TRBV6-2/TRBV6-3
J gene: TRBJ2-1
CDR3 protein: CASRTPRLAGGNEQFF

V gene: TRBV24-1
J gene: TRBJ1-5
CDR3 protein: CATSATPRNQPQHF

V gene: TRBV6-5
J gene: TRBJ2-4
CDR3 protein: CASSNLEYLAKNIQYF

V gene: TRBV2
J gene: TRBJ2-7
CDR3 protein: CASTARDPYEQYF

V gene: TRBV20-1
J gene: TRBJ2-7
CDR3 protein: CSAATSYEQYF

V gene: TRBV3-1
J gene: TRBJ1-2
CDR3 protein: CASSQHDREVGYTF

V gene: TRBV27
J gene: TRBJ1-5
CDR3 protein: CASSPGTVPNQPQHF

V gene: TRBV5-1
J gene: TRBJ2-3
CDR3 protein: CASSPYDSSTDTQYF

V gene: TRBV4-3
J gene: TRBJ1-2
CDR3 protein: CASSQSTAPLYGYTF

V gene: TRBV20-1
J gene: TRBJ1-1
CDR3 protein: CSAGDRATEAFF

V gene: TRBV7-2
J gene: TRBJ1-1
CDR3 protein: CASSQGYSTEAFF

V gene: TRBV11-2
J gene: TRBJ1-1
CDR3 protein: CASSQHWDRLMNTEAFF

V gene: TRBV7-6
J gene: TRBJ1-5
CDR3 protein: CASSLIPDRDQPQHF

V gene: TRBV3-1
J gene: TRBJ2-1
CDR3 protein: CASSQDLAGAGGKQFF

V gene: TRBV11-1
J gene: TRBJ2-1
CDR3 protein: CASSHRDRGRGEQFF

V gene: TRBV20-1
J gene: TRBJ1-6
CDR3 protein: CSARLRDSPLHF

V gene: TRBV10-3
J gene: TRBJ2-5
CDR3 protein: CAITVGRSMKETQYF

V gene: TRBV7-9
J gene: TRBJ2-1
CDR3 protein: CASSRAVREQFF

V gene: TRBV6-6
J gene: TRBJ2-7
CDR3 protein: CASIGFSLPYEQYF

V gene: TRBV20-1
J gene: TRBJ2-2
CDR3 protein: CSARDRTTNTGELFF